This T cell receptor (beta chain) was obtained from a study of T cell repertoires in cytomegalovirus infection. The CDR3 totals 15 residues. V lost 1 base, J lost 6 bases, and 13 bases lay in between. The V gene's germline CDR1 is SGHNT and CDR2 YENEEA. TCRdb re-called the reads through MiXCR, storing one row per CDR3 protein. This table holds 370,000 or so distinct CDR3 sequences, about 34% found once. With regard to this clonotype: The target antigen is unknown.

Sequencing used cultured PBMCs, obtained from culture after CMV antigen stimulation. The V and J genes are TRBV11-3 and TRBJ2-1, with D unclear. This TCR was recovered from a human donor in good health (CMV status not recorded). Some clones in this sample may be carry-over from other donors' samples. In DNA, the CDR3 is TGTGCCAGCAGCTTAGGGGTCTCGCGACCCAATGAGCAGTTCTTC. It codes for CASSLGVSRPNEQFF.